Detailed here is one T cell receptor beta chain. This clonotype was seen many times. It has no known antigen specificity. No quality values exist for individual bases; no much larger clone is one base distant. Stable Graves' hyperthyroidism was defined as no progression to ophthalmopathy during 18 months of follow-up. The hyperthyroidism patients were between 18 and 65 years old and newly diagnosed, with a disease duration of less than 2 months. The study excluded patients with uncontrolled infections, other autoimmune diseases, pregnancy or lactation. Diagnoses relied on clinical symptoms, serum thyroxine and TRAb, thyroid ultrasound and orbital computed tomography. PBMCs were isolated from approximately 10 ml of fresh peripheral blood by Ficoll-Paque density gradient centrifugation. Total RNA was extracted with Trizol reagent, and quality was checked on an Agilent 2100 Bioanalyzer. The germline V gene provides CDR1 MDHEN and CDR2 SYDVKM. Between the V and J ends, shortened by 1 base and 8 bases respectively, the junction contains 3 bases. Measured from the cysteine to the phenylalanine, the CDR3 is 11 residues long. The entry retains the CDR3 DNA only, 33 bases that are in frame from base 1.

These data come from a study of T cells in Graves' hyperthyroidism and ophthalmopathy (dated by TCRdb to between 2018 and 2021). With regard to the full study: Peripheral blood samples were taken at initial diagnosis, before any treatment was given. To identify distinguishing TCR V-J signatures, a discovery cohort of roughly 100 patients was used, comprising 40 to 45 with Graves' ophthalmopathy and 55 to 65 with stable Graves' hyperthyroidism. Prospective prediction of ophthalmopathy was tested in an independent validation cohort consisting of 18 to 20 hyperthyroidism patients and 17 patients who later progressed to ophthalmopathy. The 75 to 100 discovery patients were randomly divided into training and test sets at a 7:3 ratio. The study also compared thyroid tissue and blood T-cell repertoires from over 5 Graves' hyperthyroidism patients. After blood sampling, hyperthyroidism patients were treated with methimazole at a starting dose of 30 mg daily, and ophthalmopathy patients were treated with high-dose intravenous methylprednisolone. The paper reports TCR Vbeta CDR3 sequencing of approximately 140 peripheral blood samples: some 44 ophthalmopathy, 75 to 80 hyperthyroidism and 17 progressor patients. Points the paper makes about the study in general: Sample size was not statistically predetermined, and blinding of investigators to group allocation was not performed. In validation, the model predicted progression to ophthalmopathy a median of roughly 6.2 months before onset, with about 64% sensitivity and 72.22% specificity. Ophthalmopathy was separated from stable hyperthyroidism by a 13 V-J signature model, with around 90% sensitivity and approximately 81% specificity obtained in cross-validation and 80%/75% obtained in testing. Most expanded thyroid clonotypes (frequency above 0.001) were also found in blood, which suggests that blood repertoires may mirror thyroid immune responses.

The TCR beta CDR3 regions were amplified from the RNA transcripts. A first-round RT-PCR of the TCR CDR3 used the HTBI primer set with the Qiagen OneStep RT-PCR kit. A second multiplex PCR round built the libraries, followed by size selection and purification. Libraries were sequenced paired-end with 100 bp reads on an Illumina HiSeq2000. In the paper's pipeline: SOAPnuke was used to process the raw data, removing reads that contained adapters or uncalled bases, had a mean Phred below 15, or lacked an exact match to the constant primer or identifier. High-quality paired reads were merged with COPE v1.2.5, and unique nucleotide sequences were defined as clonotypes. MiTCR v1.1 was used to align clonotypes to the IMGT TRBV, TRBD and TRBJ reference segments. Only V-J combinations with frequency above 0.0001, covering about 99% of repertoires, were analysed. A TCS score was defined as the ratio between F50 (clonal expansion) and ExV (chaos), using BLOSUM62-based TCRdist between CDR3 peptides within each V-J. Welch's t-statistics and random forest reduced just over 500 V-J features to 10 to 15, which were used in a naive Bayes classifier (R e1071). The public reads were reanalyzed by TCRdb: fastp trimming at Q25, MiXCR alignment, in-frame beta chains only. Rows with one shared CDR3 protein collapse into an entry with the most common genes and DNA. The V and J calls were determined by TCRdb, not by the authors. This sample has around 340,000 distinct CDR3 sequences in its table, and over 20% of those were observed once. Clones ranked in the top ten supply 50% to 65% of the sample.

The sequenced sample consisted of blood. The sequence joins TRBV28 to TRBJ1-5, with no reliable assignment of the D segment. The clonotype originates from a woman in her forties or fifties with Graves' hyperthyroidism. The nucleotide sequence is given as TGTGCCAGCAGTTTATTGGAGCCCCAGCATTTT. This gives the protein CASSLLEPQHF. The CDR3 plus the reference TRBV28 and TRBJ1-5 genes for the other parts give the full variable domain: DVKVTQSSRYLVKRTGEKVFLECVQDMDHENMFWYRQDPGLGLRLIYFSYDVKMKEKGDIPEGYSVSREKKERFSLILESASTNQTSMYLCASSLLEPQHFGDGTRLSIL.